This T cell receptor beta chain was sequenced in a study of molecular identifiers for immune sequencing clone quantification. Study-wide results and caveats: A shared barcode on identical TCR molecules could lead to underestimated sizes for highly expanded clones. Jurkat TCR RNA spiked in from one cell could reportedly be detected among about 1.1 million naive cells.

J was trimmed by 3 bases and V by 2 bases; bases with no gene match: 10. The germline CDR1 and CDR2 sequences are SGHRS and YFSETQ. The CDR3 totals 19 residues. This clonotype turned up a few times. The antigen is undetermined. Previously described methods and listed TCR primers produced bulk TCR libraries. TCRdb re-derived calls from the PCR reads in MiXCR, one entry per CDR3 protein. Of around 480,000 distinct CDR3 sequences detected, less than 30% appear once; the ten largest clones hold 0.76%. Material for sequencing was naive CD8+ T cells from blood, with Jurkat cell RNA spiked in. The subset denotes: FACS-sorted CD8+CD4-CCR7+CD45RA+ naive T cells. V usage is TRBV5-1 and J usage is TRBJ2-3; 15 bases align to TRBD2. This TCR derives from a human donor in good health. Some libraries in this study had Jurkat cell RNA spiked in. The CDR3 DNA reads TGCGCCAGCAGCTTAAACCCAGGACTAGCGGGAGGGAAGACAGATACGCAGTATTTT. Residues: CASSLNPGLAGGKTDTQYF.